This is a list of T cell receptor beta chains from one sample in a study of technical replicates of blood from four donors. Generated by immunoSEQ multiplex PCR, the TCRdb table keeps only in-frame clones and is missing some. This table has roughly 13,000 clones, roughly 83% appearing once. Material for sequencing was PBMCs. The receptor source for this set is a human donor in good health. The CDR3 runs from the conserved cysteine through the conserved F or W. D genes are given only for firm matches. Size is stated for part of the rows, as once, few or many counts, or as a class when the clone is expanded.

abundance	d_gene	v_gene	j_gene	CDR3aa	CDR3nt
NA	TRBD2	TRBV4-1	TRBJ2-7	CASSLVGEGSEQYF	TGCGCCAGCAGCCTGGTGGGGGAGGGGAGCGAGCAGTACTTC
NA	TRBD2	TRBV5-4	TRBJ2-1	CASSLGGTSGRYNEQFF	TGTGCCAGCAGCTTGGGAGGGACTAGCGGAAGGTACAATGAGCAGTTCTTC
NA	TRBD1	TRBV7-2	TRBJ1-4	CASSSGTGLGEKLFF	TGTGCCAGCAGCTCGGGGACAGGATTAGGCGAAAAACTGTTTTTT
NA	TRBD1	TRBV7-9	TRBJ2-3	CASLTQGGRTDTQYF	TGTGCCAGCCTTACCCAAGGGGGCCGCACAGATACGCAGTATTTT
NA	NA	TRBV28	TRBJ2-1	CASSFDPRKGSYNEQFF	TGTGCCAGCAGTTTTGACCCCAGGAAAGGCTCCTACAATGAGCAGTTCTTC
NA	TRBD2	TRBV18	TRBJ2-7	CASSPRLAGEGYEQYF	TGTGCCAGCTCACCACGACTAGCGGGAGAAGGTTACGAGCAGTACTTC
NA	NA	TRBV2	TRBJ1-1	CASGGGRTEAFF	TGTGCCAGCGGGGGGGGGCGGACTGAAGCTTTCTTT
NA	NA	TRBV9	TRBJ2-5	CASSSRVASLETQYF	TGTGCCAGCAGCTCGAGGGTGGCGTCCCTTGAGACCCAGTACTTC
once	NA	TRBV28	TRBJ1-3	CASSSSGLLSGNTIYF	TGTGCCAGCAGTTCGTCAGGCCTACTCTCTGGAAACACCATATATTTT
NA	NA	TRBV2	TRBJ2-1	CASSTDRGGHNEQFF	TGTGCCAGCAGTACCGACAGGGGAGGGCACAATGAGCAGTTCTTC
NA	TRBD1	TRBV15	TRBJ2-4	CATSIGDRKNIQYF	TGTGCCACCAGCATAGGGGACAGGAAAAACATTCAGTACTTC
NA	TRBD1	TRBV18	TRBJ1-2	CASSATDRGNYGYTF	TGTGCCAGCTCCGCTACGGACAGGGGGAACTATGGCTACACCTTC
NA	TRBD2	TRBV7-3	TRBJ2-2	CASSPGGTSGNRPGELFF	TGTGCCAGCAGTCCGGGGGGTACTAGCGGGAATCGACCGGGCGAGCTGTTTTTT
once	NA	TRBV7-7	TRBJ2-5	CASSFDGGETQYF	TGTGCCAGCAGCTTCGATGGTGGCGAGACCCAGTACTTC
few	NA	TRBV18	TRBJ1-1	CASSPPRAGGVTEAFF	TGTGCCAGCTCACCACCGAGGGCGGGGGGTGTCACTGAAGCTTTCTTT
NA	NA	TRBV2	TRBJ2-3	CASNQMLTDTQYF	TGTGCCAGCAACCAGATGCTCACAGATACGCAGTATTTT
once	NA	TRBV19	TRBJ1-4	CASSPLQGNEKLFF	TGTGCCAGTAGTCCATTACAGGGCAATGAAAAACTGTTTTTT
once	TRBD2	TRBV19	TRBJ2-7	CASSIGLAGGPVEQYF	TGTGCCAGTAGTATAGGACTAGCGGGAGGCCCAGTGGAGCAGTACTTC
NA	NA	TRBV21-1	TRBJ2-3	CASTPNRLAGNTDTQYF	TGTGCCAGCACCCCAAATCGGCTAGCGGGGAACACAGATACGCAGTATTTT
NA	TRBD1	TRBV7-9	TRBJ2-3	CASSPWARGQGDTQYF	TGTGCCAGCAGCCCCTGGGCCAGGGGGCAGGGAGATACGCAGTATTTT
NA	NA	TRBV7-9	TRBJ2-5	CASSWTVVEETQYF	TGTGCCAGCAGCTGGACAGTGGTTGAAGAGACCCAGTACTTC
once	NA	TRBV7-8	TRBJ2-7	CASSPPGAAQYF	TGTGCCAGCAGCCCGCCGGGAGCGGCTCAGTACTTC
NA	TRBD1	TRBV5-1	TRBJ2-7	CASSTLTGTASYEQYF	TGCGCCAGCAGCACCCTAACCGGGACAGCCTCCTACGAGCAGTACTTC
NA	NA	TRBV7-8	TRBJ2-3	CASSALLVITDTQYF	TGTGCCAGCAGCGCCCTACTAGTAATCACAGATACGCAGTATTTT
few	TRBD1	TRBV28	TRBJ1-2	CASSSGQVANYGYTF	TGTGCCAGCAGTTCCGGACAGGTAGCTAACTATGGCTACACCTTC
NA	TRBD2	TRBV10-3	TRBJ2-3	CAISQTSGSESDTQYF	TGTGCCATCAGCCAGACTAGCGGGAGCGAATCGGATACGCAGTATTTT
few	NA	TRBV5-4	TRBJ2-5	CASSLALGDGTQYF	TGTGCCAGCAGCTTGGCGTTAGGGGATGGGACCCAGTACTTC
NA	NA	TRBV11-1	TRBJ2-1	CASSPTEGVGGYNEQFF	TGTGCCAGCAGCCCCACGGAGGGGGTGGGGGGGTACAATGAGCAGTTCTTC
once	NA	TRBV6-5	TRBJ1-2	CASSPDSHYGYTF	TGTGCCAGCAGTCCGGACAGCCACTATGGCTACACCTTC
NA	TRBD1	TRBV5-1	TRBJ2-3	CASSPGTVTDTQYF	TGCGCCAGCAGCCCCGGGACAGTCACAGATACGCAGTATTTT
NA	TRBD1	TRBV27	TRBJ2-7	CASGIDRGYEQYF	TGTGCCAGCGGGATTGACAGGGGCTACGAGCAGTACTTC
NA	NA	TRBV14	TRBJ1-1	CASSQAGARAFF	TGTGCCAGCAGCCAAGCAGGGGCGCGAGCTTTCTTT
once	NA	TRBV27	TRBJ1-1	CASSLSQQSDEAFF	TGTGCCAGCAGTTTATCTCAACAGTCAGATGAAGCTTTCTTT
NA	TRBD2	TRBV25-1	TRBJ2-1	CASNRPGRMGLAGYEQFF	TGTGCCAGCAATCGACCCGGGAGGATGGGACTAGCGGGTTATGAGCAGTTCTTC
NA	NA	TRBV19	TRBJ1-5	CASSISRANNQPQHF	TGTGCCAGTAGTATTAGCAGGGCCAACAATCAGCCCCAGCATTTT
few	NA	TRBV19	TRBJ1-5	CASSSVWGGNQPQHF	TGTGCCAGTAGTTCCGTGTGGGGAGGCAATCAGCCCCAGCATTTT
NA	NA	TRBV30	TRBJ1-5	CAWTTQGFNQPQHF	TGTGCCTGGACCACGCAGGGTTTCAATCAGCCCCAGCATTTT
once	NA	TRBV28	TRBJ2-7	CASSGTGSVSGSPVPYEQYF	TGTGCCAGCTCCGGGACAGGGTCGGTCAGCGGGAGCCCCGTACCCTACGAGCAGTACTTC
NA	TRBD1	TRBV10-3	TRBJ2-3	CAISELTGGGTDTQYF	TGTGCCATCAGTGAGTTAACAGGGGGCGGCACAGATACGCAGTATTTT
NA	NA	TRBV19	TRBJ1-1	CASSPGSGTEAFF	TGTGCCAGTAGTCCCGGGTCTGGCACTGAAGCTTTCTTT
NA	TRBD2	TRBV5-1	TRBJ2-1	CASSLGGTSGYNEQFF	TGCGCCAGCAGCTTGGGCGGGACTAGCGGATACAATGAGCAGTTCTTC
NA	TRBD2	TRBV5-1	TRBJ2-7	CASSLAGSTYEQYF	TGCGCCAGCAGCTTAGCGGGATCCACCTACGAGCAGTACTTC
NA	NA	TRBV5-1	TRBJ2-3	CASSPRGAGEGDTQYF	TGCGCCAGCAGCCCGAGGGGGGCGGGAGAGGGAGATACGCAGTATTTT
NA	NA	TRBV7-2	TRBJ1-4	CASSSQGPTNEKLFF	TGTGCCAGCAGCTCCCAGGGGCCAACTAATGAAAAACTGTTTTTT
once	NA	TRBV5-1	TRBJ2-3	CASYLTGTPSTDTQYF	TGCGCCAGCTACCTTACCGGGACTCCTAGCACAGATACGCAGTATTTT